This entry lists 14 T cell receptor beta chains sequenced from one sample in a study of T cell changes during pregnancy in multiple sclerosis. Generated by immunoSEQ multiplex PCR, the TCRdb table keeps only in-frame clones and is missing some. The data hold some 40,000 clones, with 80% to 90% observed a single time. This specimen consisted of CD4+ T cells from peripheral blood mononuclear cells, obtained before pregnancy. These receptors were collected from a female donor with multiple sclerosis, enrolled in a pregnancy study.

This clone is a singleton in its sample. CDR3 in DNA: TGCAGCGTCCGAGGTATGGGACAGGGGGCCAAAAACATTCAGTACTTC. This codes for CSVRGMGQGAKNIQYF. The chain combines TRBV29-1 with TRBJ2-4; 10 bases align to TRBD1. Germline V gene sequence: CDR1 SQVTM, CDR2 ANQGSEA. The junction had 9 bases not matched to a gene; V was cut back by 6 bases and J by 1 base. The CDR3 consists of 16 residues.

V usage is TRBV5-1 and J usage is TRBJ1-4; no clear D. Germline V gives CDR1 SGHRS, CDR2 YFSETQ. Trimming took 0 bases from V and 3 from J, leaving 9 bases between them. This CDR3 region has 15 residues. Written as DNA, the CDR3 is TGCGCCAGCAGCTTGGCGGGAGGTCCTAATGAAAAACTGTTTTTT. It yields the protein CASSLAGGPNEKLFF.

The chain carries TRBV19 and TRBJ2-2, with D tentatively TRBD2 (6 bases). CDR3 length equals 17 residues. V lost 2 bases, J lost 4 bases, and 17 bases lay in between. From germline, CDR1 is LNHDA and CDR2 SQIVND (reference sequence). The CDR3 region has the DNA TGTGCCAGTAGTATACTTCTTGGGCGGGGACCCACCGGGGAGCTGTTTTTT. Protein product: CASSILLGRGPTGELFF. The variable domain in full, with the rest retrieved from reference TRBV19 and TRBJ2-2, is DGGITQSPKYLFRKEGQNVTLSCEQNLNHDAMYWYRQDPGQGLRLIYYSQIVNDFQKGDIAEGYSVSREKKESFPLTVTSAQKNPTAFYLCASSILLGRGPTGELFFGEGSRLTVL.

This chain uses TRBV7-9 with TRBJ2-3; the D gene is possibly TRBD2 (6 bases). This CDR3 is 14 amino acids long. Germline V CDR1 and CDR2: SEHNR, FQNEAQ (reference sequence). V lost 2 bases to trimming and J lost 6 bases, with 12 bases between them. The CDR3 spells CASSLWDSGDTQYF. CDR3 DNA sequence: TGTGCCAGCAGCTTATGGGACTCGGGGGATACGCAGTATTTT.

The chain combines TRBV9 with TRBJ2-5, with D hard to call. The CDR3 runs 15 residues. Looked up from germline, CDR1 is SGDLS and CDR2 is YYNGEE. V was cut by 4 bases and J by 2 bases, with 15 bases left in between. The CDR3 sequence: CASSLGGVGQETQYF. The CDR3 DNA reads TGTGCCAGCAGCCTCGGCGGAGTTGGGCAAGAGACCCAGTACTTC.

V usage is TRBV18 and J usage is TRBJ2-5; D is perhaps TRBD2 (7 bases). The tail of the sequence fits TRBJ2-7 better, so the J call may be wrong. The CDR3 is 16 amino acids. Germline CDR1 reads KGHSH; CDR2 reads LQKENI. The CDR3 sequence is CASSPDRTRGYYEQYF. The CDR3 DNA is TGTGCCAGCTCACCAGACAGGACTAGGGGTTACTACGAGCAGTACTTC.

The chain carries TRBV9 and TRBJ2-3; tentative D call: TRBD1 (6 bases). The CDR3 loop spans 14 amino acids. Looked up from germline, CDR1 is SGDLS and CDR2 is YYNGEE. With 5 bases removed from V and 3 bases from J, the gap between germline ends came to 13 bases. CDR3 sequence (DNA): TGTGCCAGCAGTCGACAGGATGGTACAGATACGCAGTATTTT. Protein: CASSRQDGTDTQYF.

The V call is TRBV7-2, the J call TRBJ1-2; perhaps TRBD1 as D (5 bases). The CDR3 is made up of 14 amino acids. Germline CDR1 reads SGHTA; CDR2 reads FQGNSA. Trimming removed 1 base from V and 5 bases from J, with 11 bases in between. The CDR3 DNA reads as TGTGCCAGCAGCTTAGAGGCAGGGTTATATGGCTACACCTTC. Protein product: CASSLEAGLYGYTF.

The CDR3 DNA reads as TGTGCCAGCAGCTTCTGGACTAGCGGGGACACAGATACGCAGTATTTT. Encoded protein: CASSFWTSGDTDTQYF. The chain joins TRBV5-6 to TRBJ2-3; 12 bases fit TRBD2. Germline V lookup: CDR1 SGHDT, CDR2 YYEEEE. The CDR3 is 16 residues long. The junction had 3 bases not matched to a gene; V was cut back by 2 bases and J by 2 bases.

The CDR3, as DNA: TGCGCCAGCAGCTTGGCCTGGACTAACACGGGCGATGAGCAGTTCTTC. This sequence encodes CASSLAWTNTGDEQFF. The chain joins TRBV5-1 to TRBJ2-1; TRBD2 is a possible D gene (6 bases). The germline V and J ends were trimmed by 0 bases and 8 bases, with 18 bases remaining between them. The CDR3 has 16 residues. In germline, CDR1 is SGHRS, CDR2 YFSETQ.

The sample holds one count of this clone. V and J are TRBV4-1 and TRBJ1-3; TRBD1 matches 7 bases. Germline V lookup: CDR1 MGHRA, CDR2 YSYEKL. V dropped 5 bases and J dropped 2; count of bases not matched to a gene: 6. This CDR3 region has 15 residues. Written as DNA, the CDR3 is TGCGCCAGCAGCGAAACCGACAGGGCTGGAAACACCATATATTTT. It is translated as CASSETDRAGNTIYF.

This chain uses TRBV9 with TRBJ2-3; TRBD1 aligns across 9 bases. From germline, CDR1 is SGDLS and CDR2 YYNGEE. Trimming took 4 bases from V and 0 from J; bases not matched to a gene: 12. The length of the CDR3 is 18 residues. Written as DNA, the CDR3 is TGTGCCAGCAGCTCTCGGACAGGGGTGACCCCTAGCACAGATACGCAGTATTTT. Translated, it gives CASSSRTGVTPSTDTQYF.

The rearrangement uses TRBV30 and TRBJ1-2; D gene unclear. Trimming took 2 bases from V and 7 from J, leaving 8 bases between them. There are 11 residues in the CDR3. Germline CDR1 GTSNPN, CDR2 SVGIG (reference sequence). This CDR3 is CAWSREGGYTF. The CDR3 nucleotides read TGTGCCTGGAGTAGGGAGGGTGGCTACACCTTC.

Concerning this clone: At one end, the junction sequence differs from germline, possibly due to a read error. This chain links TRBV11-1 with TRBJ2-6, with 7 bases aligning to TRBD1. The CDR3 is 13 residues long. Looked up from germline, CDR1 is SGHAT and CDR2 is FQDESV (reference sequence). The CDR3 sequence is CASSLRGSTGLSF. CDR3 in DNA: TGTGCCAGCAGCCTCAGGGGGTCGACAGGGCTCTCTTTC.